This T cell receptor beta chain came from a study of T-cell memory formation after mild COVID-19. About the study: The study found TCR clusters largely donor specific.

TCR alpha and TCR beta cDNA libraries carrying sample barcodes and UMIs came from 5'RACE with constant-segment primers. TCRdb itself ran the 5' RACE reads through MiXCR, one entry per CDR3 protein. This table has approximately 570,000 distinct CDR3 sequences, roughly 18% appearing once. Trimming shortened V by 4 bases and J by 0 bases, and 13 bases separated the two germline ends. The CDR3 is 16 residues long. Worth noting for this clonotype: The antigen remains unidentified.

Study conclusions and caveats: Among contracting clones, CD4+ were mainly CM/EM and CD8+ enriched in EMRA. The study found balanced CD4/CD8 in clones contracting day 15 to 85 and a CD4+ lean in later expanders.

Sample: PBMCs or a T cell subset sorted from them (not recorded which). The TCR was taken from an adult woman who had mild COVID-19 (a few samples of this study predate the infection). Cell type and time point are not known. The chain is built from TRBV12-3 or TRBV12-4 and TRBJ1-3; D uncertain. DNA for the CDR3: TGTGCCAGCAGTTCACTGGACGGCAGCTCTGGAAACACCATATATTTT. Translating gives CASSSLDGSSGNTIYF.